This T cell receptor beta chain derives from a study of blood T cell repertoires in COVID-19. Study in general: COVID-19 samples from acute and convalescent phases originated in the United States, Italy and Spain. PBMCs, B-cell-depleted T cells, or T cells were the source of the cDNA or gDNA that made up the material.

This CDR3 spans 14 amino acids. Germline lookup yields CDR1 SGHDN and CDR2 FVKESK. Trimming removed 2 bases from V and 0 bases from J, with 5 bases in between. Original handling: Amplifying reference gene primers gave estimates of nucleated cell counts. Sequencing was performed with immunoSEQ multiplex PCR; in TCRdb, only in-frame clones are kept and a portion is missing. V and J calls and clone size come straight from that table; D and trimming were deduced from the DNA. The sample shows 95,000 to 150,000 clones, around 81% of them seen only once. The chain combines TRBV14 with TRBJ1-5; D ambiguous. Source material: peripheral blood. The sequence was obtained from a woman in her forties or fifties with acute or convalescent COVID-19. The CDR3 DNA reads TGTGCCAGCAGCCAAACAGATAGCAATCAGCCCCAGCATTTT. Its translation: CASSQTDSNQPQHF.